These 3 T cell receptor beta chains share one sample of origin, sequenced in a study of cytotoxic CD8 clonotypes in ibrutinib-treated CLL. Profiled with immunoSEQ multiplex PCR; TCRdb holds only in-frame clones, not every one. The sample includes 85,000 or so clones, roughly 83% of them seen just once. This specimen consisted of PBMCs, obtained after 12 months of ibrutinib treatment. These receptor sequences come from a human donor with chronic lymphocytic leukemia.

This chain joins TRBV7-6 and TRBJ1-6; possible D gene TRBD1, 6 bases. CDR1 is SGHVS and CDR2 is FNYEAQ in the germline V gene. CDR3 length: 14 amino acids. V lost 5 bases, J lost 8 bases, and 13 bases lay in between. The CDR3: CASSPDSGHSPLHF. The DNA for the CDR3 is TGTGCCAGCAGCCCGGACAGCGGCCATTCACCCCTCCACTTT.

CDR3 in amino acids: CASSFPPGTGTPDTQYF. The CDR3 nucleotides read TGTGCCAGCAGCTTTCCCCCCGGGACAGGGACCCCTGATACGCAGTATTTT. The rearrangement uses TRBV7-2 and TRBJ2-3; 9 nucleotides align to TRBD1. The V gene end was trimmed by 3 bases and the J gene end by 6 bases; junction bases not matched to a gene: 13. Germline CDR1 is SGHTA and CDR2 is FQGNSA. This CDR3 region has 17 residues.

This chain links TRBV28 with TRBJ1-5; D gene unclear. Deletions cut 4 bases from V and 2 bases from J, with 6 bases between. Looked up from germline, CDR1 is MDHEN and CDR2 is SYDVKM. The CDR3 loop spans 13 amino acids. CDR3 sequence reads: CASSWSGNQPQHF. Written as DNA, the CDR3 is TGTGCCAGCAGTTGGTCGGGCAATCAGCCCCAGCATTTT.